Listed here are 31 T cell receptor beta chains from one sample, sequenced in a study of control samples from healthy donors and cancer patients. This table comes from immunoSEQ multiplex PCR, and its TCRdb copy is limited to in-frame clones, with some not included. The data show 100,000 to 150,000 clones, around nine tenths seen once. The source material was blood. These receptor sequences come from a man younger than 35 in good health.

The chain is built from TRBV20-1 and TRBJ2-3; 16 nucleotides align to TRBD2. CDR3 length equals 16 residues. Unmatched junction bases numbered 6, after V lost 3 bases and J lost 6 bases. Germline loops: CDR1 DFQATT, CDR2 SNEGSKA (reference sequence). CDR3 protein: CSASGTSGGAGDTQYF. The CDR3 nucleotides are TGCAGTGCTAGTGGGACTAGCGGGGGGGCCGGGGATACGCAGTATTTT.

The rearrangement joins TRBV10-1 to TRBJ2-3; D ambiguous. The germline V gene has CDR1 WNHNN and CDR2 SYGVQD (reference sequence). The germline V and J ends were trimmed by 0 bases and 3 bases, with 7 bases remaining between them. CDR3 size: 14 residues. DNA for the CDR3: TGCGCCAGCAGTGAGTCCGCGGCAACAGATACGCAGTATTTT. Translation: CASSESAATDTQYF.

Here the CDR3 DNA reads TGTGCCACCAGCAGAGAGGGGTCCACCGGGGAGCTGTTTTTT. Translation: CATSREGSTGELFF. The chain combines TRBV15 with TRBJ2-2; D is uncertain. V lost 0 bases and J 4 bases, leaving 6 bases between the germline ends. The CDR3 covers 14 residues. The V gene's germline CDR1 is LNHNV and CDR2 YYDKDF (reference sequence).

This sequence joins TRBV7-2 and TRBJ2-3, with 8 positions matching TRBD1. CDR1 is SGHTA, CDR2 FQGNSA, per germline. The CDR3 length is 15 residues. Unmatched junction bases numbered 4, after V lost 1 base and J lost 4 bases. CDR3 bases: TGTGCCAGCAGCTTAGTGGGGGGACAGGCAGATACGCAGTATTTT. This translates into CASSLVGGQADTQYF.

The CDR3 here is CASSQPTRAGPTYEQYF. The DNA of the CDR3 is TGCGCCAGCAGCCAACCGACCAGGGCAGGCCCGACCTACGAGCAGTACTTC. The chain combines TRBV4-1 with TRBJ2-7; possibly TRBD1 for D (5 bases). Germline V lookup: CDR1 MGHRA, CDR2 YSYEKL. The CDR3 has 17 amino acids. V was clipped by 2 bases and J by 2 bases, with 19 bases between them.

The V gene is TRBV29-1, the J gene TRBJ1-4, with D perhaps matching TRBD1 (5 bases). The germline CDR1 and CDR2 sequences are SQVTM and ANQGSEA. The ends were cut back, 7 bases at V and 8 bases at J, with 17 bases in the middle. This CDR3 is 13 amino acids long. In DNA form, the CDR3 reads TGCAGCGCCCCCGGTCGCGGGGGGGAAAAACTGTTTTTT. As protein: CSAPGRGGEKLFF.

The chain has TRBV25-1 and TRBJ2-4; TRBD1 matches 7 bases. The CDR3 covers 16 residues. Germline assignment: CDR1 MGHDK and CDR2 SYGVNS. V dropped 1 base and J dropped 2; count of bases not matched to a gene: 5. CDR3 in amino acids: CASSEWGTATKNIQYF. CDR3 in DNA: TGTGCCAGCAGTGAATGGGGGACAGCTACCAAAAACATTCAGTACTTC.

The chain couples TRBV6-5 to TRBJ1-2; a possible D gene is TRBD1 (5 bases). Between the trimmed V and J ends, which lost 5 bases and 4 bases, there was a span of 17 bases. CDR1 and CDR2 (germline): MNHEY, SVGAGI. The CDR3 extends over 15 amino acids. The CDR3 DNA reads TGTGCCAGCAGTCCCCCCTCGGGCGGGGGCTATGGCTACACCTTC. It specifies CASSPPSGGGYGYTF.

DNA for the CDR3: TGTGCCTCCGGACTGGTGGAAGAGACCCAGTACTTC. Translated, it gives CASGLVEETQYF. The chain links TRBV2 to TRBJ2-5; D is possibly TRBD2 (5 bases). CDR3 length equals 12 residues. The germline V gene encodes CDR1 SNHLY and CDR2 FYNNEI. The germline V and J ends were trimmed by 11 bases and 3 bases, with 13 bases remaining between them.

This rearrangement joins TRBV5-1 to TRBJ1-2; the match to TRBD1 covers 8 bases. The CDR3 loop spans 14 amino acids. CDR1 SGHRS and CDR2 YFSETQ come from the germline V gene. V shed 4 bases, J shed 8 bases, and the junction held 10 bases outside the gene matches. The CDR3 nucleotides read TGCGCCAGCAGCCGGACAGGGATCGAGAAAGGCTACACCTTC. Its protein is CASSRTGIEKGYTF.

The V call is TRBV6-2 or TRBV6-3, the J call TRBJ2-1; 9 bases map to TRBD2. Germline V lookup: CDR1 MNHEY, CDR2 SVGEGT. This CDR3 region has 17 residues. After removal of 2 bases from V and 4 bases from J, the junction contained 9 bases not matched to a gene. The CDR3 spells CASSYISVGLAYNEQFF. The CDR3, as DNA: TGTGCCAGCAGTTACATTTCCGTGGGACTAGCATACAATGAGCAGTTCTTC.

To note about this clone: Other DNA sequences in the same sample also yield this CDR3. The CDR3 region has the DNA TGTGCCAGTAGTATGGGGGGCTATGGCTACACCTTC. Amino acid sequence: CASSMGGYGYTF. This chain uses TRBV19 with TRBJ1-2; TRBD1 might be the D (5 bases). The V end was cut by 3 bases, the J end by 4 bases, with 6 bases between. This CDR3 comprises 12 residues. The germline gives CDR1 LNHDA, CDR2 SQIVND (reference sequence).

CDR3: CASSQGDRGPYEQYF. CDR3 sequence (DNA): TGTGCCAGCAGCCAAGGGGACAGGGGGCCCTACGAGCAGTACTTC. This chain links TRBV3-1 (or the pseudogene TRBV3-2) with TRBJ2-7; 12 bases fit TRBD1. The length of the CDR3 is 15 residues. V was pared by 1 base and J by 2 bases, with 0 bases of the junction left unmatched. CDR1 and CDR2 (germline): LGHDT, YNNKEL (reference sequence).

The J gene is TRBJ2-1, the V gene TRBV6-1, with TRBD2 matching over 8 bases. This CDR3 comprises 18 residues. With 2 bases clipped from V and 4 bases from J, the junction kept 13 bases outside the gene matches. CDR1 is MNHNS, CDR2 SASEGT, per germline. CDR3 sequence: CASSERGSGGSWYNEQFF. The CDR3 coding sequence is TGTGCCAGCAGTGAACGGGGCAGCGGGGGCTCTTGGTACAATGAGCAGTTCTTC.

The rearrangement joins TRBV19 to TRBJ2-7; 7 bases line up with TRBD2. The length of the CDR3 is 16 residues. CDR1 and CDR2 (germline): LNHDA, SQIVND (reference sequence). J lost 5 bases, V lost 5 bases, and 15 bases had no gene match. The CDR3 spells CASSPFGGGLKHEQYF. As DNA, the CDR3 is TGTGCCAGTAGTCCCTTCGGGGGAGGGTTGAAACACGAGCAGTACTTC. The full variable domain, in which reference TRBV19 and TRBJ2-7 provide the parts outside the CDR3, is DGGITQSPKYLFRKEGQNVTLSCEQNLNHDAMYWYRQDPGQGLRLIYYSQIVNDFQKGDIAEGYSVSREKKESFPLTVTSAQKNPTAFYLCASSPFGGGLKHEQYFGPGTRLTVT.

This rearrangement joins TRBV12-2 to TRBJ1-3. TRBV12-2 is a listed pseudogene. The CDR3 has 17 amino acids. CDR3 sequence (DNA): TGTGCAAGTCGCCCCGAGATTGCGCGGGATCCTCGAGGCACCATATATTTT. Translating gives CASRPEIARDPRGTIYF.

The rearrangement links TRBV5-6 to TRBJ2-5, with D possibly matching TRBD2 (6 bases). Germline CDR1 SGHDT, CDR2 YYEEEE. V shed 2 bases and J shed 5 bases, with 13 bases lying between them. The CDR3 has 14 amino acids. The CDR3 loop is CASSLAGQPETQYF. In nucleotides, the CDR3 is TGTGCCAGCAGCTTAGCGGGCCAACCGGAGACCCAGTACTTC.

This clone was seen only once. The chain joins TRBV5-1 to TRBJ2-2; a possible D gene is TRBD1 (6 bases). CDR1 SGHRS and CDR2 YFSETQ come from the germline V gene. V gave up 4 bases and J gave up 1 base, with 14 bases separating them. This CDR3 is 16 amino acids long. The CDR3 nucleotides read TGCGCCAGCAGCCCCACAGGGTCCCTGAACACCGGGGAGCTGTTTTTT. Its translation is CASSPTGSLNTGELFF.

The chain joins TRBV6-1 to TRBJ2-1; 8 positions match TRBD2. The germline V gene encodes CDR1 MNHNS and CDR2 SASEGT. This CDR3 is built from 15 residues. Trimming removed 0 bases from V and 2 bases from J; junction bases left unmatched: 0. CDR3 sequence reads: CASSEALAAYNEQFF. The DNA of the CDR3 is TGTGCCAGCAGTGAAGCACTAGCGGCCTACAATGAGCAGTTCTTC.

In its sample, this clone was seen a few times. The V gene is TRBV5-4, the J gene TRBJ1-3; D is perhaps TRBD1 (5 bases). V was pared by 2 bases and J by 2 bases, with 8 bases between. The germline V gene has CDR1 SGHNT and CDR2 YYREEE (reference sequence). This CDR3 comprises 14 residues. The CDR3 DNA follows: TGTGCCAGCAGCTTCTTGGGGGCTGGAAACACCATATATTTT. Its protein is CASSFLGAGNTIYF.

The chain couples TRBV27 to TRBJ1-1; 7 bases are a match to TRBD1. CDR1 MNHEY and CDR2 SMNVEV come from the germline V gene (reference sequence). This CDR3 spans 14 amino acids. V lost 6 bases to trimming and J lost 0 bases; unmatched junction nucleotides: 4. The CDR3 region is CASRVGTVNTEAFF. CDR3 coding DNA: TGTGCCAGCAGAGTGGGGACAGTGAACACTGAAGCTTTCTTT.

CDR3 region: CASSVPTGAAYEQYF. CDR3 DNA sequence: TGTGCCAGCAGCGTTCCGACAGGGGCGGCCTACGAGCAGTACTTC. The chain couples TRBV7-2 to TRBJ2-7; TRBD1 agrees at 8 bases. Germline lookup yields CDR1 SGHTA and CDR2 FQGNSA. The CDR3 is 15 residues long. V lost 5 bases and J lost 2; bases outside the gene matches: 8.

The J gene is TRBJ1-6, the V gene TRBV9; D might be TRBD1 (6 bases). The CDR3 consists of 15 residues. Trimming removed 4 bases from V and 7 bases from J, with 15 bases in between. Germline V CDR1 and CDR2: SGDLS, YYNGEE. CDR3 amino acids: CASSPPTGDNSPLHF. CDR3 nucleotide sequence: TGTGCCAGCAGCCCCCCGACAGGAGACAATTCACCCCTCCACTTT.

With respect to this clone: An end of the junction does not agree with germline; a read error may underlie this. The V and J genes are TRBV19 and TRBJ1-2; unclear D gene. Germline lookup yields CDR1 LNHDA and CDR2 SQIVND (reference sequence). This CDR3 has 14 residues. CDR3 coding DNA: TGTGCCAGTACCTATAGCTTAGGCGGCCTCACGGTCCACTTC. Amino acids: CASTYSLGGLTVHF.

The chain links TRBV6-5 to TRBJ2-5, with 9 bases fitting TRBD2. Germline CDR1 reads MNHEY; CDR2 reads SVGAGI. This CDR3 contains 14 residues. Trimming cost V 5 bases and J 3 bases; bases outside gene matches: 4. CDR3 loop: CASSISGGKETQYF. The DNA of the CDR3 is TGTGCCAGCAGTATAAGCGGGGGGAAAGAGACCCAGTACTTC.

CDR3 in amino acids: CASSVGRNTGELFF. The CDR3 nucleotides read TGTGCCAGCAGCGTAGGCCGAAACACCGGGGAGCTGTTTTTT. The V gene is TRBV9, the J gene TRBJ2-2; D not resolved. Germline CDR1 SGDLS, CDR2 YYNGEE. The CDR3 is made up of 14 amino acids. Trimming stripped 0 bases from V and 2 bases from J, with 5 bases between.

This chain connects TRBV7-9 to TRBJ1-4; 8 bases map to TRBD1. The CDR3 covers 14 residues. The ends lost 3 bases at V and 7 bases at J; junction bases unmatched: 4. The germline gives CDR1 SEHNR, CDR2 FQNEAQ (reference sequence). CDR3 bases: TGTGCCAGCAGCTTTAGACAGGGGAGTGAAAAACTGTTTTTT. This gives the protein CASSFRQGSEKLFF.

The chain carries TRBV5-1 and TRBJ2-3; no reliable D call. Trimming shortened V by 1 base and J by 6 bases, and 12 bases separated the two germline ends. In germline, CDR1 is SGHRS, CDR2 YFSETQ. The CDR3 spans 14 residues. CDR3 region: CASSLNVLPDTQYF. The CDR3 region has the DNA TGCGCCAGCAGCTTGAACGTGCTACCGGATACGCAGTATTTT.

The chain recombines TRBV11-2 with TRBJ2-5, with D perhaps assigned TRBD1 or TRBD2 (7 bases each). Trimming removed 4 bases at V and 4 bases at J, with 22 bases between. Germline assignment: CDR1 SGHAT and CDR2 FQNNGV. This CDR3 has 17 residues. The DNA for the CDR3 is TGTGCCAGCAGCTCGCCTTATGGGAGGGGGCGAGGAGAGACCCAGTACTTC. As protein: CASSSPYGRGRGETQYF.

The chain joins TRBV19 to TRBJ2-5, with a tentative D call TRBD1 (5 bases). The germline V and J ends were trimmed by 5 bases and 4 bases, with 14 bases remaining between them. The CDR3 loop spans 14 amino acids. CDR1 and CDR2 (germline): LNHDA, SQIVND (reference sequence). The chain's CDR3 is CASSPQSGRETQYF. The CDR3 region has the DNA TGTGCCAGTAGTCCCCAGTCAGGGCGAGAGACCCAGTACTTC.

The chain joins TRBV11-2 to TRBJ2-3; D is ambiguous. V shed 1 base and J shed 6 bases, with 8 bases lying between them. The CDR3 loop spans 13 amino acids. Germline values: CDR1 SGHAT, CDR2 FQNNGV. The CDR3: CASSLGPRDTQYF. CDR3 coding DNA: TGTGCCAGCAGCTTAGGCCCTCGCGATACGCAGTATTTT.